This passage covers 5 T cell receptor beta chains from one sample sequenced in a study of blood T cell repertoires in COVID-19. The method was immunoSEQ multiplex PCR; TCRdb's version includes in-frame clones alone and lacks a portion of them. The profile shows about 64,000 clones, just over 85% of them singletons. The sequenced sample was peripheral blood. The origin of the receptors is a woman aged 55 to 70 with COVID-19, enrolled during active disease.

The genes are TRBV7-2 and TRBJ1-3; D remains ambiguous. Deletions cut 2 bases from V and 2 bases from J, with 10 bases between. The CDR3 sequence is 15 residues long. Germline lookup yields CDR1 SGHTA and CDR2 FQGNSA. The CDR3 DNA is TGTGCCAGCAGCTTAACGGGAGAGGCTGGAAACACCATATATTTT. This encodes CASSLTGEAGNTIYF.

This clone appeared once. This chain uses TRBV19 with TRBJ1-5; 7 positions agree with TRBD1. This CDR3 has 15 amino acids. CDR1 LNHDA and CDR2 SQIVND come from the germline V gene (reference sequence). With 3 bases clipped from V and 5 bases from J, the junction kept 7 bases outside the gene matches. In nucleotides, the CDR3 is TGTGCCAGTAGTATGGGCCGACAGGGTCATCAGCCCCAGCATTTT. It codes for CASSMGRQGHQPQHF.

The gene calls are TRBV7-9 and TRBJ2-6; a possible D gene is TRBD1 (5 bases). The CDR3 runs to 16 residues. V lost 2 bases, J lost 2 bases, and 10 bases lay in between. Germline CDR1 reads SEHNR; CDR2 reads FQNEAQ (reference sequence). The CDR3 region is CASSLSRAPGANVLTF. CDR3 nucleotides: TGTGCCAGCAGCTTAAGCAGGGCCCCTGGGGCCAACGTCCTGACTTTC.

The genes are TRBV19 and TRBJ1-1; D unclear. CDR3 length equals 11 residues. The V end was cut by 8 bases, the J end by 5 bases, with 9 bases between. Germline V lookup: CDR1 LNHDA, CDR2 SQIVND (reference sequence). DNA of the CDR3: TGTGCCAGTTTGACGGAGACTGAAGCTTTCTTT. It is translated as CASLTETEAFF. Full variable domain (rest looked up from reference TRBV19 and TRBJ1-1): DGGITQSPKYLFRKEGQNVTLSCEQNLNHDAMYWYRQDPGQGLRLIYYSQIVNDFQKGDIAEGYSVSREKKESFPLTVTSAQKNPTAFYLCASLTETEAFFGQGTRLTVV.

The V call is TRBV29-1, the J call TRBJ2-7; no definite D call. CDR3 size: 13 residues. Looked up from germline, CDR1 is SQVTM and CDR2 is ANQGSEA. V lost 4 bases, J lost 5 bases, and 15 bases lay in between. The CDR3 region has the DNA TGCAGCGTTGCTTTGTCCCTACGCGACGAGCAGTACTTC. Amino acids: CSVALSLRDEQYF.